The entry below describes one T cell receptor (beta chain). Its specificity is unknown. V lost 0 bases, J lost 2 bases, and 12 bases lay in between. CDR3 length: 16 residues. CDR1 SGDLS and CDR2 YYNGEE come from the germline V gene. Healthy Caucasians alone served as donors. This sample was taken from a study of identical twins. General observations from the study: Modeled out-of-frame TCR alpha sharing in monozygotic twins fell below observed levels.

The cDNA had a unique molecular identifier and a template-switch universal primer site. Using its own MiXCR run on the 5' RACE reads, TCRdb lists one record per CDR3 protein. The sample includes 1.5 million to 2 million distinct CDR3 sequences, around 33% of them seen just once. This receptor was taken from a newborn girl in good health. The sample comprised cord blood. The chain is built from TRBV9 and TRBJ2-1, with D possibly matching TRBD2 (7 bases). For the CDR3, the DNA is TGTGCCAGCAGCGTAGGAGGGGGGGCCACCTACAATGAGCAGTTCTTC. It yields the protein CASSVGGGATYNEQFF.